This T cell receptor (beta chain) was found in a study of CD8 T cells in ankylosing spondylitis. General study points: Blood of patients with ankylosing spondylitis appeared to be characterized by a TCR beta motif of several highly homologous variants.

The germline V gene encodes CDR1 DFQATT and CDR2 SNEGSKA (reference sequence). The CDR3 length is 13 residues. Between the trimmed V and J ends, which lost 6 bases and 0 bases, there was a span of 11 bases. The TCR beta libraries were generated through quantitative 5'-RACE incorporating molecular barcodes. From the 5' RACE reads, TCRdb called clonotypes with MiXCR, one entry per CDR3 protein. The sample lists 670,000 or so distinct CDR3 sequences; around a fifth were seen once. This clonotype appeared a few times. Its antigen remains unidentified. Sequencing was carried out using blood, either unsorted or a sorted T cell fraction (not recorded which). The sequence derives from a male donor with ankylosing spondylitis. The V call is TRBV20-1, the J call TRBJ1-2; no definite D call. The CDR3 sequence: CSAAPPTNYGYTF. The CDR3 region has the DNA TGCAGTGCGGCCCCGCCAACTAACTATGGCTACACCTTC.